These 8 T cell receptor beta chains were all obtained from the same sample, sequenced in a study of cytomegalovirus exposure and HLA in healthy donors. Primers: 60 Vbeta forward and 13 Jbeta reverse. TCRdb's table, derived via immunoSEQ multiplex PCR, lists solely in-frame clones and lacks some. The table lists about 88,000 clones, over 80% of them singletons. Input material: PBMCs. These TCRs come from a man younger than 35 in good health and CMV-seronegative.

The rearrangement uses TRBV18 and TRBJ2-3; maybe TRBD2 (6 bases). V lost 8 bases to trimming and J lost 4 bases, with 19 bases between them. CDR3 length: 15 residues. Per germline, CDR1 KGHSH and CDR2 LQKENI. CDR3 nucleotide sequence: TGTGCCAGCGATCCGGAGGGTCTTAACGCAGATACGCAGTATTTT. Residues: CASDPEGLNADTQYF.

The sample holds one count of this clone. This chain connects TRBV5-1 to TRBJ2-7, with TRBD2 as a possible D gene (7 bases). V gave up 5 bases and J gave up 7 bases, with 28 bases separating them. CDR3 length: 17 residues. Germline values: CDR1 SGHRS, CDR2 YFSETQ. The CDR3 DNA follows: TGCGCCAGCAGTCGGGGAGGGGGGACACCTCAACAGAAGGAGCAGTACTTC. Translating gives CASSRGGGTPQQKEQYF.

The J gene is TRBJ2-3, the V gene TRBV5-6; D is possibly TRBD1 (6 bases). Trimming removed 1 base from V and 1 base from J, with 16 bases in between. The CDR3 is 17 amino acids. Looked up from germline, CDR1 is SGHDT and CDR2 is YYEEEE. Written as DNA, the CDR3 is TGTGCCAGCAGCTTGTGGGGGCGAGACAGACGCACAGATACGCAGTATTTT. Its protein product is CASSLWGRDRRTDTQYF.

The genes are TRBV29-1 and TRBJ2-1, with 12 bases fitting TRBD2. CDR1 is SQVTM and CDR2 is ANQGSEA in the germline V gene. The CDR3 has 19 amino acids. J lost 0 bases, V lost 3 bases, and 12 bases had no gene match. The CDR3 loop is CSVDEIRGLAGSSYNEQFF. The CDR3 nucleotides are TGCAGCGTTGACGAGATCCGGGGACTAGCGGGCAGCTCCTACAATGAGCAGTTCTTC.

The gene calls are TRBV4-3 and TRBJ1-2; unclear D gene. The CDR3 has 15 amino acids. With 1 base removed from V and 0 bases from J, the gap between germline ends came to 9 bases. CDR1 is LGHNA and CDR2 is YSLEER in the germline V gene. CDR3 DNA: TGCGCCAGCAGCCAAGGCGGGCCAGCTAACTATGGCTACACCTTC. It encodes CASSQGGPANYGYTF.

This sequence joins TRBV5-4 and TRBJ1-1; D gene unclear. The length of the CDR3 is 15 residues. Germline lookup yields CDR1 SGHNT and CDR2 YYREEE (reference sequence). V shed 1 base and J shed 1 base, with 11 bases lying between them. This CDR3 reads CASSLIGPGNTEAFF. CDR3 nucleotide sequence: TGTGCCAGCAGCTTGATCGGCCCGGGGAACACTGAAGCTTTCTTT.

Here the CDR3 DNA reads TGCAGCCGCGGGACCCGGGGGACCCAGTACTTC. This translates into CSRGTRGTQYF. V is TRBV20-1 and J is TRBJ2-5; TRBD2 is a possible D gene (6 bases). CDR3 length equals 11 residues. Per germline, CDR1 DFQATT and CDR2 SNEGSKA (reference sequence).

The chain carries TRBV14 and TRBJ2-2, with 8 bases lining up with TRBD1. The trim removed 3 bases at V and 4 bases at J, leaving 7 bases unmatched. The CDR3 spans 16 residues. CDR1 and CDR2 (germline): SGHDN, FVKESK. CDR3 nucleotides: TGTGCCAGCAGCCATAAGAGGGACAGGCCCACCGGGGAGCTGTTTTTT. This translates into CASSHKRDRPTGELFF.